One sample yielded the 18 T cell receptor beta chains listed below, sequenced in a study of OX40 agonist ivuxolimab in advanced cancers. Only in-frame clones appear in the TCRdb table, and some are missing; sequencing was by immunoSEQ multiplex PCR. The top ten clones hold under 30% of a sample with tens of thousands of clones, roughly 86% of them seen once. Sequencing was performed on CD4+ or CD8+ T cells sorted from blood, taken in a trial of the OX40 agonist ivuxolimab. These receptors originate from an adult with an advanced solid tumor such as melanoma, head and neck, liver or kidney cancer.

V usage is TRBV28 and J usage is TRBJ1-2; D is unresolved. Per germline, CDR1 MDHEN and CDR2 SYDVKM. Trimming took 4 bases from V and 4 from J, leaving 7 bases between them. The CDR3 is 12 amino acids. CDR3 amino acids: CASSSLLYGYTF. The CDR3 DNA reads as TGTGCCAGCAGTTCCCTCCTCTATGGCTACACCTTC.

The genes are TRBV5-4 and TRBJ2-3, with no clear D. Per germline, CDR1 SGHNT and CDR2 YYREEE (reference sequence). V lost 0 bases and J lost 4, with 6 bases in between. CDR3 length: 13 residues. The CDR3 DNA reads TGTGCCAGCAGCTTGGAGGGCGCAGATACGCAGTATTTT. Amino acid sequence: CASSLEGADTQYF.

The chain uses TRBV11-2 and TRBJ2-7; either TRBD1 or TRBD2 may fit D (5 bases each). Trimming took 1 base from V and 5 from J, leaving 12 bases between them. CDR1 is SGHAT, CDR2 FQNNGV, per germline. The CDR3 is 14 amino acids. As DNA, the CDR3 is TGTGCCAGCAGCTTAGTTTTCGGGACGAACGAGCAGTACTTC. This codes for CASSLVFGTNEQYF.

The CDR3 reads CASSRLGLAGAKNIQYF. CDR3 DNA: TGTGCCAGCAGTCGACTCGGACTAGCGGGAGCCAAAAACATTCAGTACTTC. This chain links TRBV28 with TRBJ2-4; TRBD2 aligns across 11 bases. Per germline, CDR1 MDHEN and CDR2 SYDVKM. The junction had 6 bases not matched to a gene; V was cut back by 5 bases and J by 0 bases. The CDR3 loop spans 17 amino acids.

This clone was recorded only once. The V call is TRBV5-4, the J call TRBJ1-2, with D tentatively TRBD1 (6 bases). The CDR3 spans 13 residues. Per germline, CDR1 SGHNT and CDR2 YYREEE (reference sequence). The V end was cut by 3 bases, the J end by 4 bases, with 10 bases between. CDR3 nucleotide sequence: TGTGCCAGCAGCTACAGGGCCAGCTATGGCTACACCTTC. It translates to CASSYRASYGYTF. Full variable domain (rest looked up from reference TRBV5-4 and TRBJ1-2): ETGVTQSPTHLIKTRGQQVTLRCSSQSGHNTVSWYQQALGQGPQFIFQYYREEENGRGNFPPRFSGLQFPNYSSELNVNALELDDSALYLCASSYRASYGYTFGSGTRLTVV.

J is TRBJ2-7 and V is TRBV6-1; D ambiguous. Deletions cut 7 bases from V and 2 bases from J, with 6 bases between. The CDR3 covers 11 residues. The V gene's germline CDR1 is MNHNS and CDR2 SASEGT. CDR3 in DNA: TGTGCCAGCAAGATCACCTACGAGCAGTACTTC. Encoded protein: CASKITYEQYF.

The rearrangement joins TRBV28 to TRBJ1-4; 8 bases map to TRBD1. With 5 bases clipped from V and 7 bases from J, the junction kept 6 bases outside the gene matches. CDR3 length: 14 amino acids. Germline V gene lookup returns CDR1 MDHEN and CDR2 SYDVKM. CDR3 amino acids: CASSHQGAREKLFF. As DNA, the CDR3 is TGTGCCAGCAGTCACCAGGGGGCGCGTGAAAAACTGTTTTTT.

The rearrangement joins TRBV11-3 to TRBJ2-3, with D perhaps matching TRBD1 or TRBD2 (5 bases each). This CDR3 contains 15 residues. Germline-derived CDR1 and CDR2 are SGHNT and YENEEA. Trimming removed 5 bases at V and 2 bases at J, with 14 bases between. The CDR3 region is CASSRRDGLTDTQYF. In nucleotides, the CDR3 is TGTGCCAGCAGCCGCCGGGACGGACTCACAGATACGCAGTATTTT.

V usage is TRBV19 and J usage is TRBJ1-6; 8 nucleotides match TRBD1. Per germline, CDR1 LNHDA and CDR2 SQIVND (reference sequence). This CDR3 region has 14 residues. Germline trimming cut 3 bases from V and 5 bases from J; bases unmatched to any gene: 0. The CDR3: CASSMGQDNSPLHF. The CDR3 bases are TGTGCCAGTAGTATGGGACAGGATAATTCACCCCTCCACTTT. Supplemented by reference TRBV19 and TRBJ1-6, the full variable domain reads DGGITQSPKYLFRKEGQNVTLSCEQNLNHDAMYWYRQDPGQGLRLIYYSQIVNDFQKGDIAEGYSVSREKKESFPLTVTSAQKNPTAFYLCASSMGQDNSPLHFGNGTRLTVT.

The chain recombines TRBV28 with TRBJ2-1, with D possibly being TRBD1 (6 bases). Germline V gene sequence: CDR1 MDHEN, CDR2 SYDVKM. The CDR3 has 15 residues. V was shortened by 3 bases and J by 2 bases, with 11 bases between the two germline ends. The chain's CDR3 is CASSLGTIPYNEQFF. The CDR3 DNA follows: TGTGCCAGCAGTTTGGGGACAATCCCCTACAATGAGCAGTTCTTC.

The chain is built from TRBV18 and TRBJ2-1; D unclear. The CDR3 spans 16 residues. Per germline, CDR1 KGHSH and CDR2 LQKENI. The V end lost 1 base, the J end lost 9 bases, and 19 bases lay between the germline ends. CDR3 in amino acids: CASSPRLGLSSGEQFF. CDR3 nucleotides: TGTGCCAGCTCACCACGGCTAGGCTTATCCTCCGGTGAGCAGTTCTTC.

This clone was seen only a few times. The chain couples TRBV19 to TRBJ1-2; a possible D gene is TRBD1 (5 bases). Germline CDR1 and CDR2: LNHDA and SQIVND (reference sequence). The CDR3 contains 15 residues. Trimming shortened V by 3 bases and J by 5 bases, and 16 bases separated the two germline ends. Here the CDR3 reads CASSMRGALGYGYTF. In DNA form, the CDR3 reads TGTGCCAGTAGTATGAGAGGGGCCTTAGGGTATGGCTACACCTTC.

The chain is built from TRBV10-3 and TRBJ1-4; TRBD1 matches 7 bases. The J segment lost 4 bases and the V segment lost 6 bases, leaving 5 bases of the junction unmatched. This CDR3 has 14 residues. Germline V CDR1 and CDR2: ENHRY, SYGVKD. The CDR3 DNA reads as TGTGCCATCAGCCCGGGACAGAATAATGAAAAACTGTTTTTT. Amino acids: CAISPGQNNEKLFF.

The CDR3 reads CASSLLVPLGTQYF. The CDR3 nucleotides are TGTGCCAGCAGTTTATTAGTACCCCTGGGGACCCAGTACTTC. The genes are TRBV28 and TRBJ2-5; D is undetermined. Germline loops: CDR1 MDHEN, CDR2 SYDVKM. Trimming removed 1 base from V and 7 bases from J, with 13 bases in between. The CDR3 has 14 residues.

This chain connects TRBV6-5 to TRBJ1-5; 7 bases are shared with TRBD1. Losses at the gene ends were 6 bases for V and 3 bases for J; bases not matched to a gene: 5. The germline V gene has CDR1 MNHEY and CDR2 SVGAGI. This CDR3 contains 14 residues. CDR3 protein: CASSQTGNNQPQHF. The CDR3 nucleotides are TGTGCCAGCAGCCAGACAGGGAACAATCAGCCCCAGCATTTT.

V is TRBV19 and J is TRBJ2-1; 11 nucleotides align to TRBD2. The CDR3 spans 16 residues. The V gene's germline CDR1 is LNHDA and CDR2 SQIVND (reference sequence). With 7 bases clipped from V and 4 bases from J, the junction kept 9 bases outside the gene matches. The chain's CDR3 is CASKHNLAGGYNEQFF. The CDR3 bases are TGTGCCAGTAAACACAACTTAGCGGGAGGGTACAATGAGCAGTTCTTC.

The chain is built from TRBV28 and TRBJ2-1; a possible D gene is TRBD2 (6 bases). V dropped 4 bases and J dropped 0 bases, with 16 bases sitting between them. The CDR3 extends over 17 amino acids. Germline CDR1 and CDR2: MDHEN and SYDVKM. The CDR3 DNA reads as TGTGCCAGCAGTTCATATGGGCAGACTAGCTCCTACAATGAGCAGTTCTTC. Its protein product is CASSSYGQTSSYNEQFF.

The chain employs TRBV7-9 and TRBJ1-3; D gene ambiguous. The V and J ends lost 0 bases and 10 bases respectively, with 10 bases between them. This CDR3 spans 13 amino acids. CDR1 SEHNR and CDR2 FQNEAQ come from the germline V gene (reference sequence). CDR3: CASSLAHVGTIYF. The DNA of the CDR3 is TGTGCCAGCAGCTTAGCCCACGTTGGGACCATATATTTT.